This TCR beta chain stems from a study of blood T cell repertoires in COVID-19. Study summary: Acute-phase and convalescent COVID-19 samples originated in the United States, Italy and Spain. Sources were T cells, B-cell-depleted T cells, or PBMCs; the material itself was cDNA or gDNA.

This clone has just a few counts. Germline V gene lookup returns CDR1 SGHNT and CDR2 YYREEE (reference sequence). V was pared by 0 bases and J by 7 bases, with 10 bases between. There are 13 residues in the CDR3. As handled by the study authors: Reference gene primer amplification gave nucleated cell count estimates. Method: immunoSEQ multiplex PCR; TCRdb's copy keeps in-frame clones and lacks some. V and J calls plus clone size are reproduced from that table; the DNA served to infer D and trimming. The table shows around 100,000 clones, with 85% to 90% occurring only once. V and J are TRBV5-4 and TRBJ1-2; no clear D. This TCR came from a human donor in a cohort sampled during active COVID-19. The sequencing input was peripheral blood. This chain's CDR3 is CASSLEYGGGYTF. In DNA form, the CDR3 reads TGTGCCAGCAGCTTGGAGTACGGCGGTGGCTACACCTTC.